The entry below describes one T cell receptor beta chain. The antigen remains undetermined. These data originate in a study of OX40 agonist ivuxolimab in advanced cancers. Study in general: Ivuxolimab is an agonistic anti-OX40 (CD134) antibody, and patients were treated with it. Partial response was recorded in three patients: one hepatocellular carcinoma and two cutaneous melanoma cases. Findings and caveats of the study: Determination of antigen specificity was not performed for the expanded peripheral T cells.

The repertoire was sequenced with immunoSEQ multiplex PCR; TCRdb's copy has only in-frame clones and lacks some. The top ten hold over 30% of the sample, which has some 12,000 clones, about four fifths seen once. Per germline, CDR1 SGHVS and CDR2 FNYEAQ. The CDR3 runs to 16 residues. The V and J ends lost 6 bases and 2 bases, in that order; junction bases with no gene match: 12. The V and J genes are TRBV7-6 and TRBJ2-7; 8 nucleotides line up with TRBD2. The source is an adult with an advanced solid tumor such as melanoma, head and neck, liver or kidney cancer. The specimen was CD4+ or CD8+ T cells sorted from blood, collected in a trial of the OX40 agonist ivuxolimab. The CDR3 bases are TGTGCCAGCAGTCAGGACCTTAGCGGGGCTCCCTACGAGCAGTACTTC. Its translation: CASSQDLSGAPYEQYF.